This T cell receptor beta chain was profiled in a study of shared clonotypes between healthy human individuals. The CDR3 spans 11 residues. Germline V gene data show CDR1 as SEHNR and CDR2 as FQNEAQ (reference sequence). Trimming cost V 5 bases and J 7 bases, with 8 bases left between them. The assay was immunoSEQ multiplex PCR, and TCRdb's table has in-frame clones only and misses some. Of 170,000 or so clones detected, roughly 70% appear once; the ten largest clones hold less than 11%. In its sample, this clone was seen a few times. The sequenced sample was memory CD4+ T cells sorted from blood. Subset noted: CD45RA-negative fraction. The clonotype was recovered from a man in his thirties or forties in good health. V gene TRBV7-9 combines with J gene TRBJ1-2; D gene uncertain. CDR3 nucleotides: TGTGCCAGCAGCCTAAAAGGTGGCTACACCTTC. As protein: CASSLKGGYTF.